Below are 28 T cell receptor beta chains sequenced from a single sample in a study of identical twins. TCRdb re-called the 5' RACE reads with MiXCR, one entry per CDR3 protein. The table includes fewer than 250,000 distinct CDR3 sequences, roughly 15% detected once. A further study also used this sample, focusing on T cells expressing NK-cell markers.

The sequencing input was CD8+ T cells sorted from blood. The receptors were gathered from a woman aged 18 to 35 in good health.

This clonotype was seen more than once but under ten times. The chain joins TRBV3-1 to TRBJ2-1; 12 bases agree with TRBD2. The J segment lost 0 bases and the V segment lost 4 bases, leaving 10 bases of the junction unmatched. CDR1 is LGHDT, CDR2 YNNKEL, per germline (reference sequence). The CDR3 contains 19 residues. The CDR3 DNA follows: TGTGCCAGCAGCCCTAAACTAGCGGGGGGCTCGAGCTCCTACAATGAGCAGTTCTTC. Its translation is CASSPKLAGGSSSYNEQFF.

This clonotype was counted a few times. The V gene is TRBV5-1, the J gene TRBJ1-1, with unresolved D. The CDR3 is made up of 11 amino acids. Trimming pared 2 bases from V and 8 bases from J, leaving 7 bases between. Per germline, CDR1 SGHRS and CDR2 YFSETQ. The CDR3 region is CASSFASEAFF. The CDR3 region has the DNA TGCGCCAGCAGCTTCGCCAGCGAAGCTTTCTTT.

The CDR3 loop is CASSRVTQGAYNEQFF. The CDR3, as DNA: TGTGCCAGCAGCAGAGTAACCCAGGGAGCCTACAATGAGCAGTTCTTC. The V gene is TRBV7-9, the J gene TRBJ2-1, with D perhaps given as TRBD1 or TRBD2 (5 bases each). In germline, CDR1 is SEHNR, CDR2 FQNEAQ (reference sequence). Trimming left V 5 bases short and J 2 bases short, with 16 bases between. The CDR3 length is 16 residues.

The rearrangement joins TRBV27 to TRBJ2-2; D is unresolved. Germline V lookup: CDR1 MNHEY, CDR2 SMNVEV (reference sequence). Trimming removed 5 bases at V and 8 bases at J, with 18 bases between. This CDR3 contains 15 residues. The CDR3 DNA sequence: TGTGCCAGCAGTAGCCGGGCCTGGTGGGGTGGGGAGCTGTTTTTT. It codes for CASSSRAWWGGELFF.

The sample holds many counts of this clonotype. J is TRBJ2-1 and V is TRBV9; 9 bases agree with TRBD2. In germline, CDR1 is SGDLS, CDR2 YYNGEE. This CDR3 has 17 residues. Unmatched junction bases numbered 12, after V lost 0 bases and J lost 8 bases. CDR3 DNA sequence: TGTGCCAGCAGCGTAGGGCGGGGGGGGCTTAGGGGCGATGAGCAGTTCTTC. Residues: CASSVGRGGLRGDEQFF.

This clonotype has a handful of counts. CDR3 protein: CASSWSRGHTEAFF. CDR3 in DNA: TGTGCCAGTAGTTGGTCCAGGGGGCATACTGAAGCTTTCTTT. The chain carries TRBV19 and TRBJ1-1; TRBD1 matches at 8 bases. CDR1 is LNHDA and CDR2 is SQIVND in the germline V gene (reference sequence). This CDR3 spans 14 amino acids. V trimming: 5 bases; J trimming: 5 bases; junction bases outside the gene matches: 7. Variable domain in full (rest from reference TRBV19 and TRBJ1-1): DGGITQSPKYLFRKEGQNVTLSCEQNLNHDAMYWYRQDPGQGLRLIYYSQIVNDFQKGDIAEGYSVSREKKESFPLTVTSAQKNPTAFYLCASSWSRGHTEAFFGQGTRLTVV.

The CDR3 loop is CSVAAGTYEQYF. CDR3 nucleotide sequence: TGCAGCGTTGCGGCGGGGACCTACGAGCAGTACTTC. The chain has TRBV29-1 and TRBJ2-7, with a possible D match to TRBD2 (6 bases). Per the germline V gene, CDR1 is SQVTM and CDR2 is ANQGSEA. The CDR3 length is 12 residues. Trimming shortened V by 4 bases and J by 2 bases, and 9 bases separated the two germline ends.

The chain recombines TRBV20-1 with TRBJ2-1; D gene ambiguous. Looked up from germline, CDR1 is DFQATT and CDR2 is SNEGSKA (reference sequence). Trimming removed 3 bases from V and 3 bases from J, with 12 bases in between. The CDR3 totals 14 residues. CDR3 in DNA: TGCAGTGCTAGGCACCGGGTAGACTACAATGAGCAGTTCTTC. It yields the protein CSARHRVDYNEQFF.

This chain connects TRBV10-3 to TRBJ2-5, with 10 positions matching TRBD2. The CDR3 loop spans 14 amino acids. Losses at the gene ends were 6 bases for V and 3 bases for J; bases not matched to a gene: 4. CDR1 is ENHRY and CDR2 is SYGVKD in the germline V gene. The CDR3 bases are TGTGCCATCAGAGACACTAGCGGGGAAGAGACCCAGTACTTC. Amino acids: CAIRDTSGEETQYF.

V gene TRBV29-1 combines with J gene TRBJ1-2; tentatively, D is TRBD1 (5 bases). The germline gives CDR1 SQVTM, CDR2 ANQGSEA. The CDR3 sequence is 13 residues long. V was pared by 4 bases and J by 11 bases, with 20 bases between. For the CDR3, the DNA is TGCAGCGTTGTCTGGCAGGGAGAAACTGGGTACACCTTC. The encoded protein is CSVVWQGETGYTF. The full variable domain, its missing parts supplied by reference TRBV29-1 and TRBJ1-2, is SAVISQKPSRDICQRGTSLTIQCQVDSQVTMMFWYRQQPGQSLTLIATANQGSEATYESGFVIDKFPISRPNLTFSTLTVSNMSPEDSSIYLCSVVWQGETGYTFGSGTRLTVV.

The chain combines TRBV14 with TRBJ1-2, with a weak D call TRBD1 (6 bases). V lost 4 bases and J lost 7, with 13 bases in between. The length of the CDR3 is 13 residues. Germline loops: CDR1 SGHDN, CDR2 FVKESK. Here the CDR3 DNA reads TGTGCCAGCAGCCCGGGACACCGCGGTGGCTACACCTTC. Amino acid sequence: CASSPGHRGGYTF. The full variable domain, its missing parts supplied by reference TRBV14 and TRBJ1-2, is EAGVTQFPSHSVIEKGQTVTLRCDPISGHDNLYWYRRVMGKEIKFLLHFVKESKQDESGMPNNRFLAERTGGTYSTLKVQPAELEDSGVYFCASSPGHRGGYTFGSGTRLTVV.

The chain is built from TRBV25-1 and TRBJ2-7; D is ambiguous. The CDR3 has 13 residues. Trimming stripped 4 bases from V and 2 bases from J, with 9 bases between. Germline V gene data show CDR1 as MGHDK and CDR2 as SYGVNS. The CDR3 reads CASSGENTYEQYF. The CDR3 DNA follows: TGTGCCAGCAGTGGAGAGAATACCTACGAGCAGTACTTC.

This clonotype occurred a few times. V gene TRBV3-1 combines with J gene TRBJ2-5; D is unresolved. Trimming left V 1 base short and J 1 base short, with 7 bases between. This CDR3 has 14 residues. Germline CDR1 and CDR2: LGHDT and YNNKEL (reference sequence). The CDR3 nucleotides are TGTGCCAGCAGCCAAGCCCCTGCCCAAGAGACCCAGTACTTC. This encodes CASSQAPAQETQYF.

This chain joins TRBV5-1 and TRBJ2-2; perhaps TRBD2 as D (5 bases). Germline V gene lookup returns CDR1 SGHRS and CDR2 YFSETQ. The CDR3 runs 16 residues. V shed 1 base and J shed 2 bases, with 12 bases lying between them. This chain's CDR3 is CASSLIGLGNTGELFF. As DNA, the CDR3 is TGCGCCAGCAGCTTGATAGGACTGGGTAACACCGGGGAGCTGTTTTTT.

The table lists this clonotype with a count of one. This sequence joins TRBV7-3 and TRBJ2-1; 8 bases line up with TRBD2. This CDR3 is 15 amino acids long. The ends lost 4 bases at V and 10 bases at J; junction bases unmatched: 12. The germline V gene encodes CDR1 SGHTA and CDR2 FQGTGA. DNA for the CDR3: TGTGCCAGCAGCTCTATTTTAGCGGGGAGCAGGGAGCAGTTCTTC. It encodes CASSSILAGSREQFF.

This chain joins TRBV3-1 and TRBJ2-1; D uncertain. The V and J ends lost 4 bases and 0 bases respectively, with 7 bases between them. Germline V gene data show CDR1 as LGHDT and CDR2 as YNNKEL (reference sequence). The CDR3 has 14 amino acids. CDR3 nucleotides: TGTGCCAGCAGCCTAATGGACTCCTACAATGAGCAGTTCTTC. Protein sequence: CASSLMDSYNEQFF.

J is TRBJ2-6 and V is TRBV2; no clear D gene. CDR1 and CDR2 (germline): SNHLY, FYNNEI. V was trimmed by 5 bases and J by 3 bases, leaving 8 bases between them. CDR3 size: 14 residues. The CDR3 DNA reads TGTGCCAGCAGTAGGGCAAATGGGGCCAACGTCCTGACTTTC. It is translated as CASSRANGANVLTF. The whole variable domain, filled in from reference TRBV2 and TRBJ2-6, reads EPEVTQTPSHQVTQMGQEVILRCVPISNHLYFYWYRQILGQKVEFLVSFYNNEISEKSEIFDDQFSVERPDGSNFTLKIRSTKLEDSAMYFCASSRANGANVLTFGAGSRLTVL.

This clonotype was counted only a few times. The V call is TRBV10-2, the J call TRBJ2-1; D is uncertain. With 2 bases removed from V and 2 bases from J, the gap between germline ends came to 1 base. This CDR3 comprises 12 residues. The germline V gene encodes CDR1 WSHSY and CDR2 SAAADI. For the CDR3, the DNA is TGCGCCAGCAGTGAGGCCTACAATGAGCAGTTCTTC. Its protein is CASSEAYNEQFF.

The genes are TRBV6-2 or TRBV6-3 and TRBJ1-1; a weak D match, TRBD1 (5 bases). V lost 8 bases to trimming and J lost 5 bases, with 21 bases between them. The CDR3 extends over 15 amino acids. The germline CDR1 and CDR2 sequences are MNHEY and SVGEGT. CDR3 region: CASEPLRTPGTEAFF. The CDR3 DNA is TGTGCCAGCGAACCTCTCAGGACACCGGGGACTGAAGCTTTCTTT.

This sequence joins TRBV20-1 and TRBJ1-1; D call uncertain. Trimming pared 2 bases from V and 11 bases from J, leaving 3 bases between. Per the germline V gene, CDR1 is DFQATT and CDR2 is SNEGSKA (reference sequence). The CDR3 extends over 8 amino acids. DNA of the CDR3: TGCAGTGCTAGATCGGCTTTCTTT. Amino acid sequence: CSARSAFF.

This clonotype was counted at least ten times. The chain joins TRBV15 to TRBJ1-5; no firm D call. Looked up from germline, CDR1 is LNHNV and CDR2 is YYDKDF (reference sequence). CDR3 length: 15 residues. V was clipped by 0 bases and J by 9 bases, with 15 bases between them. CDR3 loop: CATSRDAGRVLPQHF. The CDR3 nucleotides read TGTGCCACCAGCAGAGATGCAGGCCGAGTGTTGCCCCAGCATTTT.

This clonotype was observed at least ten times. This chain connects TRBV10-3 to TRBJ1-1; a weak D match, TRBD1 (5 bases). This CDR3 has 11 amino acids. Trimming left V 3 bases short and J 10 bases short, with 9 bases between. The germline V gene encodes CDR1 ENHRY and CDR2 SYGVKD. The CDR3 DNA sequence: TGTGCCATCAGTGAAGGAGGGGTAGCTTTCTTT. This gives the protein CAISEGGVAFF.

The chain has TRBV6-2 or TRBV6-3 and TRBJ2-7; 9 bases are a match to TRBD2. The V gene end was trimmed by 2 bases and the J gene end by 7 bases; junction bases not matched to a gene: 3. This CDR3 has 13 amino acids. Germline lookup yields CDR1 MNHEY and CDR2 SVGEGT. CDR3 in DNA: TGTGCCAGCAGTTACACCCTAGCGGGAGAGCAGTACTTC. This translates into CASSYTLAGEQYF.

This clonotype was seen a few times. The gene calls are TRBV21-1 and TRBJ1-6; the table's D call of TRBD1 was not tested on the DNA. TRBV21-1 is a documented pseudogene. CDR3 size: 16 residues. CDR3 residues: CASSKPATGTSSPLHF. The CDR3 coding sequence is TGTGCCAGCAGCAAACCCGCGACAGGGACAAGTTCACCCCTCCACTTT.

The V call is TRBV11-2, the J call TRBJ2-5; D not certain. CDR3 length equals 16 residues. The V and J ends lost 1 base and 4 bases respectively, with 16 bases between them. Germline values: CDR1 SGHAT, CDR2 FQNNGV. CDR3 sequence reads: CASSLGDNLMAETQYF. The CDR3 nucleotides are TGTGCCAGCAGCTTAGGTGACAACCTTATGGCAGAGACCCAGTACTTC.

V gene TRBV12-1 combines with J gene TRBJ2-2; TRBD2, the D gene given by the table, was not confirmed from the DNA. TRBV12-1 is assigned pseudogene status. This CDR3 region has 15 residues. The CDR3 coding sequence is TGTGCCAGCAGCTCCGGGCTCCTCTGGACCGGGGAGCTGTTTTTT. Amino acids: CASSSGLLWTGELFF.

This clonotype was seen only a few times. V gene TRBV7-2 combines with J gene TRBJ2-1, with 10 bases matching TRBD2. V was pared by 5 bases and J by 8 bases, with 9 bases of the junction left unmatched. CDR1 is SGHTA, CDR2 FQGNSA, per germline. The CDR3 runs to 15 residues. CDR3 amino acids: CASSHPGLALDEQFF. The CDR3 DNA reads TGTGCCAGCAGCCACCCGGGACTAGCGCTCGATGAGCAGTTCTTC. The variable domain in full, with the rest retrieved from reference TRBV7-2 and TRBJ2-1, is GAGVSQSPSNKVTEKGKDVELRCDPISGHTALYWYRQSLGQGLEFLIYFQGNSAPDKSGLPSDRFSAERTGGSVSTLTIQRTQQEDSAVYLCASSHPGLALDEQFFGPGTRLTVL.

The J gene is TRBJ2-7, the V gene TRBV4-3; 9 nucleotides match TRBD1. The V gene end was trimmed by 2 bases and the J gene end by 6 bases; junction bases not matched to a gene: 5. The CDR3 has 14 residues. The V gene's germline CDR1 is LGHNA and CDR2 YSLEER. The CDR3 region is CASSQWTGALEQYF. The CDR3 DNA sequence: TGCGCCAGCAGCCAATGGACAGGGGCACTCGAGCAGTACTTC.